The 25 T cell receptor beta chains in this list originate from one sample, sequenced in a study of radiotherapy plus CTLA-4 blockade in lung cancer. Repertoires were generated with immunoSEQ multiplex PCR, while TCRdb's copy carries only in-frame clones and drops some. The data show approximately 94,000 clones, about four fifths seen once. Sequenced here: peripheral blood, sampled from a patient treated with radiotherapy plus ipilimumab. All receptors come from a human donor with non-small cell lung cancer that progressed on radiotherapy plus ipilimumab.

The J gene is TRBJ1-4, the V gene TRBV7-2, with 7 positions matching TRBD1. Germline CDR1 and CDR2: SGHTA and FQGNSA. V was pared by 1 base and J by 7 bases, with 3 bases of the junction left unmatched. The CDR3 sequence is 14 residues long. CDR3 in amino acids: CASSLGGGSEKLFF. The CDR3 DNA reads TGTGCCAGCAGCTTAGGAGGGGGCAGTGAAAAACTGTTTTTT.

This clone came up once. The rearrangement joins TRBV19 to TRBJ1-5; maybe TRBD1 (5 bases). Germline loops: CDR1 LNHDA, CDR2 SQIVND (reference sequence). The V gene lost 9 bases and the J gene lost 6 bases, with 15 bases spanning the gap. CDR3 length equals 13 residues. The CDR3 nucleotides are TGTGCCAGCCACCAGGGTTTGGGTCAGCCCCAGCATTTT. It translates to CASHQGLGQPQHF.

This clone was counted between two and nine times. This chain connects TRBV9 to TRBJ1-4, with 8 bases identical to TRBD1. Per the germline V gene, CDR1 is SGDLS and CDR2 is YYNGEE. V lost 3 bases, J lost 1 base, and 2 bases stayed unmatched. This CDR3 region has 15 residues. CDR3 bases: TGTGCCAGCAGCGAAACAGGGGGAACTAATGAAAAACTGTTTTTT. Translation gives CASSETGGTNEKLFF. Filled out from reference TRBV9 and TRBJ1-4, the complete variable domain reads DSGVTQTPKHLITATGQRVTLRCSPRSGDLSVYWYQQSLDQGLQFLIQYYNGEERAKGNILERFSAQQFPDLHSELNLSSLELGDSALYFCASSETGGTNEKLFFGSGTQLSVL.

This clone has just one count. The chain joins TRBV5-4 to TRBJ1-3; unclear D gene. Trimming shortened V by 4 bases and J by 4 bases, and 15 bases separated the two germline ends. CDR1 and CDR2 from the germline V gene are SGHNT and YYREEE (reference sequence). This CDR3 spans 15 amino acids. CDR3 region: CASSVRETEGNTIYF. DNA of the CDR3: TGTGCCAGCAGCGTACGGGAGACTGAAGGAAACACCATATATTTT.

The CDR3 loop is CASSLQETDTQYF. CDR3 nucleotide sequence: TGTGCCAGCAGCTTACAGGAGACAGATACGCAGTATTTT. The rearrangement joins TRBV7-9 to TRBJ2-3; no firm D call. The V and J ends lost 2 bases and 3 bases respectively, with 6 bases between them. This CDR3 has 13 residues. Germline V gene data show CDR1 as SEHNR and CDR2 as FQNEAQ (reference sequence).

This clone was seen only once. The genes are TRBV6-1 and TRBJ2-5; D gene ambiguous. This CDR3 has 14 amino acids. Trimming left V 7 bases short and J 2 bases short, with 14 bases between. Germline V gene data show CDR1 as MNHNS and CDR2 as SASEGT. The CDR3 region has the DNA TGTGCCAGCATCCCGTGGCGGAGTCAAGAGACCCAGTACTTC. It yields the protein CASIPWRSQETQYF.

The chain uses TRBV27 and TRBJ1-5; D not certain. CDR3 size: 14 residues. Germline CDR1 is MNHEY and CDR2 is SMNVEV (reference sequence). The germline V and J ends were trimmed by 4 bases and 9 bases, with 16 bases remaining between them. This CDR3 is CASSSGSQLGPQHF. The CDR3 DNA follows: TGTGCCAGCAGTTCCGGCAGCCAACTAGGGCCCCAGCATTTT.

J is TRBJ2-7 and V is TRBV5-8; D gene uncertain. The V gene's germline CDR1 is SGHTS and CDR2 YDEGEE. The CDR3 has 12 amino acids. The V end was cut by 4 bases, the J end by 7 bases, with 12 bases between. CDR3: CASSRSFQEQYF. Written as DNA, the CDR3 is TGTGCCAGCAGCCGCTCTTTTCAGGAGCAGTACTTC.

The chain carries TRBV6-5 and TRBJ1-2; tentative D call: TRBD1 (6 bases). CDR3 length: 15 residues. Per germline, CDR1 MNHEY and CDR2 SVGAGI. The germline V and J ends were trimmed by 2 bases and 1 base, with 11 bases remaining between them. The CDR3 reads CASSYRTENNYGYTF. Here the CDR3 DNA reads TGTGCCAGCAGTTACCGGACAGAGAATAACTATGGCTACACCTTC.

V and J are TRBV30 and TRBJ2-1; 9 nucleotides line up with TRBD1. This CDR3 contains 14 residues. The ends lost 4 bases at V and 5 bases at J; junction bases unmatched: 6. Germline CDR1 is GTSNPN and CDR2 is SVGIG (reference sequence). The CDR3 protein is CAWNRGRKHNEQFF. CDR3 DNA sequence: TGTGCCTGGAACAGGGGGCGTAAACACAATGAGCAGTTCTTC.

V and J are TRBV5-1 and TRBJ2-3; 7 bases are shared with TRBD1. This CDR3 is built from 15 residues. Germline CDR1 SGHRS, CDR2 YFSETQ. The ends lost 2 bases at V and 1 base at J; junction bases unmatched: 4. Written as DNA, the CDR3 is TGCGCCAGCAGCTTCTCCGGGACAGGCACAGATACGCAGTATTTT. As protein: CASSFSGTGTDTQYF.

The chain links TRBV7-3 to TRBJ2-1; tentatively, D is TRBD1 or TRBD2 (5 bases each). V lost 2 bases, J lost 8 bases, and 16 bases lay in between. CDR3 length: 15 residues. Germline V gene lookup returns CDR1 SGHTA and CDR2 FQGTGA. The CDR3 coding sequence is TGTGCCAGCAGCTTATTCCCTGGGGGATTGGATGAGCAGTTCTTC. This sequence encodes CASSLFPGGLDEQFF.

This clone was seen a handful of times. The chain is built from TRBV5-1 and TRBJ2-1, with 12 nucleotides matching TRBD2. CDR1 and CDR2 from the germline V gene are SGHRS and YFSETQ. The CDR3 length is 19 residues. V was clipped by 4 bases and J by 0 bases; unmatched bases: 11. CDR3 sequence reads: CASSPTGTSGSTSYNEQFF. The CDR3 bases are TGCGCCAGCAGCCCCACCGGGACTAGCGGGTCGACCTCCTACAATGAGCAGTTCTTC.

V usage is TRBV5-1 and J usage is TRBJ2-7; the D gene could be TRBD1 or TRBD2 (5 bases each). Germline CDR1 is SGHRS and CDR2 is YFSETQ. The CDR3 loop spans 15 amino acids. Trimming took off 0 bases at V and 5 bases at J, with 15 bases between the two ends. CDR3: CASSLAEGNSHEQYF. CDR3 nucleotides: TGCGCCAGCAGCTTGGCAGAGGGGAATAGTCACGAGCAGTACTTC.

This rearrangement joins TRBV9 to TRBJ2-1; D not resolved. The CDR3 has 15 residues. The germline V and J ends were trimmed by 0 bases and 8 bases, with 15 bases remaining between them. CDR1 SGDLS and CDR2 YYNGEE come from the germline V gene. The CDR3 reads CASSVVAVGLHEQFF. Here the CDR3 DNA reads TGTGCCAGCAGCGTAGTTGCGGTCGGGCTGCATGAGCAGTTCTTC.

The V and J genes are TRBV29-1 and TRBJ2-3; D remains unclear. This CDR3 contains 12 residues. Deletions cut 6 bases from V and 4 bases from J, with 11 bases between. Per the germline V gene, CDR1 is SQVTM and CDR2 is ANQGSEA. The chain's CDR3 is CSVDFLADTQYF. The CDR3 coding sequence is TGCAGCGTAGACTTCCTAGCAGATACGCAGTATTTT.

This chain joins TRBV19 and TRBJ1-5; 8 bases are a match to TRBD1. This CDR3 contains 16 residues. The ends lost 9 bases at V and 2 bases at J; junction bases unmatched: 12. The V gene's germline CDR1 is LNHDA and CDR2 SQIVND (reference sequence). The CDR3 here is CASKNRGGFGNQPQHF. The CDR3, as DNA: TGTGCCAGCAAAAACAGGGGGGGGTTTGGCAATCAGCCCCAGCATTTT.

V is TRBV19 and J is TRBJ2-2; no firm D call. The CDR3 consists of 13 residues. V lost 1 base to trimming and J lost 4 bases, with 4 bases between them. CDR1 is LNHDA, CDR2 SQIVND, per germline (reference sequence). The CDR3 DNA reads as TGTGCCAGTAGTATAGTTGTCACCGGGGAGCTGTTTTTT. It encodes CASSIVVTGELFF.

The chain employs TRBV2 and TRBJ2-7; D is perhaps TRBD1 or TRBD2 (6 bases each). V lost 6 bases and J 4 bases, leaving 10 bases between the germline ends. CDR3 length: 12 residues. The germline V gene has CDR1 SNHLY and CDR2 FYNNEI. The CDR3 sequence is CASRGGTYEQYV. As DNA, the CDR3 is TGTGCCAGCAGGGGGGGCACTTACGAGCAGTACGTC.

This clone was recorded a few times. The chain combines TRBV28 with TRBJ2-7; 13 nucleotides line up with TRBD2. Germline CDR1 is MDHEN and CDR2 is SYDVKM. Trimming took 3 bases from V and 2 from J; bases not matched to a gene: 1. The CDR3 is 15 amino acids. The CDR3 coding sequence is TGTGCCAGCAGTTTGGGACTAGCGGGGACCTACGAGCAGTACGTC. This codes for CASSLGLAGTYEQYV.

V usage is TRBV19 and J usage is TRBJ1-5, with 7 nucleotides matching TRBD1. Germline CDR1 is LNHDA and CDR2 is SQIVND (reference sequence). The CDR3 is 14 residues long. Unmatched junction bases numbered 7, after V lost 5 bases and J lost 6 bases. The CDR3 DNA reads TGTGCCAGTAGTTATCAGGGGGTCGGTCAGCCCCAGCATTTT. As protein: CASSYQGVGQPQHF.

V and J are TRBV10-2 and TRBJ2-7; weak D call: TRBD2 (6 bases). The germline V gene encodes CDR1 WSHSY and CDR2 SAAADI. The V end was cut by 5 bases, the J end by 3 bases, with 14 bases between. The CDR3 spans 14 residues. The CDR3 DNA is TGCGCCAGCAGTTCCTCACGGACTAACTACGAGCAGTACGTC. Protein sequence: CASSSSRTNYEQYV.

The J gene is TRBJ2-7, the V gene TRBV27; D gene uncertain. CDR3 length: 11 amino acids. From germline, CDR1 is MNHEY and CDR2 SMNVEV (reference sequence). Trimming stripped 5 bases from V and 10 bases from J, with 12 bases between. The CDR3 spells CASSVGRQQYF. The CDR3, as DNA: TGTGCCAGCAGTGTGGGTAGGCAACAGTACTTC.

V usage is TRBV9 and J usage is TRBJ2-3; 12 bases match TRBD2. Germline loops: CDR1 SGDLS, CDR2 YYNGEE. V shed 4 bases, J shed 3 bases, and the junction held 6 bases outside the gene matches. The CDR3 is 16 residues long. The CDR3 region has the DNA TGTGCCAGCAGCTCCCAACTAGCGGGAGGAACAGATACGCAGTATTTT. Translated, it gives CASSSQLAGGTDTQYF.

The V call is TRBV5-1, the J call TRBJ1-5; possibly TRBD1 for D (6 bases). The germline V gene encodes CDR1 SGHRS and CDR2 YFSETQ. The germline V and J ends were trimmed by 4 bases and 1 base, with 12 bases remaining between them. This CDR3 has 15 residues. The CDR3 spells CASSLTGMSNQPQHF. The CDR3 DNA sequence: TGCGCCAGCAGCCTAACAGGGATGAGCAATCAGCCCCAGCATTTT.